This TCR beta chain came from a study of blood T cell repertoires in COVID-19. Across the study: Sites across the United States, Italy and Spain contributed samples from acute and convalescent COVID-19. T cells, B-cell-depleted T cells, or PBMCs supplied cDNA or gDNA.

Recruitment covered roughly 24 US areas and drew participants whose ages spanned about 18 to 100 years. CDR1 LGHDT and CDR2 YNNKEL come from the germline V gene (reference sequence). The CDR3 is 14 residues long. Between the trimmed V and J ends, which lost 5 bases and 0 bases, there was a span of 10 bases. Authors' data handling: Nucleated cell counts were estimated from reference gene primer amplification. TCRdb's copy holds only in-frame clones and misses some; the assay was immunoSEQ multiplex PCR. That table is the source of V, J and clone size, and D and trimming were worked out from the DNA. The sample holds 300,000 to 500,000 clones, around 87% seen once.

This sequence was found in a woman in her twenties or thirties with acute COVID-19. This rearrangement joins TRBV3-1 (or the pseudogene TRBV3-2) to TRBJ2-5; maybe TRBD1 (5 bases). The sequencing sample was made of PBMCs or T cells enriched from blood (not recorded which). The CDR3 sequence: CASSAGAYQETQYF. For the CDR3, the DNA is TGTGCCAGCAGCGCTGGGGCCTACCAAGAGACCCAGTACTTC.